These 25 T cell receptor beta chains share one sample of origin, sequenced in a study of T cells in Graves' hyperthyroidism and ophthalmopathy. TCR beta CDR3 regions were amplified from RNA. The HTBI set primed first-round TCR CDR3 RT-PCR. MiXCR, applied by TCRdb to the multiplex PCR reads, yields one record per CDR3 protein. The sample gives fewer than 650,000 distinct CDR3 sequences, 11% to 15% of which show up once; around 7% is in the top ten. Sequencing was done on a sample of blood. All receptors come from a woman aged 18-29 years with Graves' ophthalmopathy.

This rearrangement joins TRBV20-1 to TRBJ2-5; 12 bases line up with TRBD1. V lost 1 base and J lost 5; bases outside the gene matches: 8. The CDR3 is 16 amino acids. Looked up from germline, CDR1 is DFQATT and CDR2 is SNEGSKA (reference sequence). CDR3 nucleotides: TGCAGTGCTAGAGGGGAGGGACAGGGGGCGGGTGAGACCCAGTACTTC. Encoded protein: CSARGEGQGAGETQYF.

Of note for this clonotype: A much larger clone differs from this one at a single base, so this may be a read error. The chain recombines TRBV7-2 with TRBJ2-7; 10 bases align to TRBD2. Germline V gives CDR1 SGHTA, CDR2 FQGNSA. The CDR3 has 17 amino acids. The CDR3 DNA sequence: TGTGTCAGCACCCCCTTGGGTCTAGCGGGAGTCTCCTACGAGCAGTACTTC. Translation gives CVSTPLGLAGVSYEQYF.

The sample holds a few counts of this clonotype. V is TRBV19 and J is TRBJ2-7; TRBD2 matches at 8 bases. The J segment lost 0 bases and the V segment lost 6 bases, leaving 7 bases of the junction unmatched. The V gene's germline CDR1 is LNHDA and CDR2 SQIVND (reference sequence). This CDR3 is 15 amino acids long. CDR3 region: CASSGGLAGSYEQYF. CDR3 bases: TGTGCCAGTAGCGGAGGTCTAGCGGGCTCCTACGAGCAGTACTTC.

This clonotype was counted many times. The chain combines TRBV11-1 with TRBJ2-3; 9 bases map to TRBD1. The CDR3 loop spans 16 amino acids. Germline V gives CDR1 SGHAT, CDR2 FQDESV (reference sequence). J gave up 4 bases and V 0 bases, and 5 bases lay outside the gene matches. CDR3 sequence reads: CASSLAGTGIPDTQYF. Written as DNA, the CDR3 is TGTGCCAGCAGCTTAGCCGGGACAGGGATCCCAGATACGCAGTATTTT.

This clonotype was seen repeatedly, ten times or more. This chain links TRBV2 with TRBJ1-5; TRBD1 is a possible D gene (5 bases). Germline V lookup: CDR1 SNHLY, CDR2 FYNNEI. The CDR3 covers 16 residues. Trimming shortened V by 2 bases and J by 3 bases, and 14 bases separated the two germline ends. The CDR3 bases are TGTGCCAGCAGTGAAACCCAGGGCCTCTACAATCAGCCCCAGCATTTT. Translated: CASSETQGLYNQPQHF. Full variable domain (outside the CDR3, taken from reference TRBV2 and TRBJ1-5): EPEVTQTPSHQVTQMGQEVILRCVPISNHLYFYWYRQILGQKVEFLVSFYNNEISEKSEIFDDQFSVERPDGSNFTLKIRSTKLEDSAMYFCASSETQGLYNQPQHFGDGTRLSIL.

Many counts were recorded for this clonotype. This rearrangement joins TRBV2 to TRBJ2-1; no definite D call. With 3 bases removed from V and 5 bases from J, the gap between germline ends came to 14 bases. The CDR3 consists of 15 residues. From germline, CDR1 is SNHLY and CDR2 FYNNEI. The CDR3 nucleotides are TGTGCCAGCAGTGAGGCCCACCTTGTAAACAATGAGCAGTTCTTC. Its translation: CASSEAHLVNNEQFF.

This clonotype showed up many times. This chain joins TRBV12-3 or TRBV12-4 and TRBJ2-3; D is ambiguous. V gave up 1 base and J gave up 3 bases, with 5 bases separating them. The CDR3 runs 13 residues. The CDR3 is CASSLGWTDTQYF. In DNA form, the CDR3 reads TGTGCCAGCAGTTTAGGGTGGACAGATACGCAGTATTTT.

This clonotype was recorded many times. The chain employs TRBV27 and TRBJ2-5, with D tentatively TRBD1 or TRBD2 (5 bases each). Trimming cost V 2 bases and J 5 bases, with 15 bases left between them. The V gene's germline CDR1 is MNHEY and CDR2 SMNVEV (reference sequence). The CDR3 covers 15 residues. This CDR3 is CASSLSPGTMETQYF. The DNA of the CDR3 is TGTGCCAGCAGTTTAAGTCCGGGGACGATGGAGACCCAGTACTTC.

This clonotype was detected many times. CDR3 coding DNA: TGTGCCAGCAGCCATTCCGTCAGAGTGGGGGAGCAGTACTTC. Translated, it gives CASSHSVRVGEQYF. This chain connects TRBV6-1 to TRBJ2-7; D remains unclear. Germline V gene data show CDR1 as MNHNS and CDR2 as SASEGT. The CDR3 has 14 amino acids. Trimming shortened V by 6 bases and J by 7 bases, and 19 bases separated the two germline ends.

V and J are TRBV4-2 and TRBJ1-6; D gene ambiguous. Germline CDR1 LGHNA, CDR2 YNFKEQ. The CDR3 extends over 15 amino acids. V gave up 0 bases and J gave up 8 bases, with 11 bases separating them. The CDR3 here is CASSQEVGEDSPLHF. The CDR3 bases are TGTGCCAGCAGCCAAGAAGTGGGAGAAGATTCACCCCTCCACTTT.

Comments on this clonotype: Given a much more abundant clone one base away, this may be a read error. The chain links TRBV3-1 to TRBJ2-1, with 8 nucleotides matching TRBD2. The CDR3 consists of 15 residues. CDR1 LGHDT and CDR2 YNNKEL come from the germline V gene (reference sequence). With V trimmed by 4 bases and J by 5 bases, 7 bases remained unmatched. This chain's CDR3 is CASSRLAGSNNEQFF. CDR3 nucleotides: TGTGCCAGCAGCCGATTAGCGGGGTCCAACAATGAGCAGTTCTTC.

This clonotype was detected ten times or more. The genes are TRBV5-1 and TRBJ1-1; D might be TRBD1 (6 bases). V dropped 3 bases and J dropped 0 bases, with 15 bases sitting between them. CDR1 and CDR2 from the germline V gene are SGHRS and YFSETQ. This CDR3 is built from 16 residues. The CDR3, as DNA: TGCGCCAGCAGCTGGGGAACCAGGGGCCTGAACACTGAAGCTTTCTTT. Translation gives CASSWGTRGLNTEAFF.

This clonotype occurred many times. The chain combines TRBV20-1 with TRBJ2-1, with D perhaps TRBD2 (6 bases). The CDR3 is made up of 15 amino acids. With 6 bases removed from V and 0 bases from J, the gap between germline ends came to 15 bases. The V gene's germline CDR1 is DFQATT and CDR2 SNEGSKA (reference sequence). The CDR3 nucleotides are TGCAGTGCCCCACTACTGGGGGGCTCCTACAATGAGCAGTTCTTC. This gives the protein CSAPLLGGSYNEQFF.

The chain uses TRBV6-1 and TRBJ1-6, with D possibly matching TRBD1 (5 bases). The CDR3 contains 15 residues. Looked up from germline, CDR1 is MNHNS and CDR2 is SASEGT. V was trimmed by 5 bases and J by 7 bases, leaving 15 bases between them. The CDR3 DNA follows: TGTGCCAGCAGTCCTCCCGGGGCGTGGAATTCACCCCTCCACTTT. It specifies CASSPPGAWNSPLHF.

This clonotype was observed at least ten times. The chain is built from TRBV11-2 and TRBJ1-2; D gene uncertain. The CDR3 length is 13 residues. With 2 bases removed from V and 5 bases from J, the gap between germline ends came to 9 bases. Per germline, CDR1 SGHAT and CDR2 FQNNGV. The CDR3 bases are TGTGCCAGCAGCTTATCGTTCCATTATGGCTACACCTTC. The encoded protein is CASSLSFHYGYTF.

Many counts were recorded for this clonotype. The V and J genes are TRBV7-9 and TRBJ1-1; TRBD1 matches at 9 bases. This CDR3 has 14 residues. V dropped 5 bases and J dropped 1; count of bases not matched to a gene: 2. Germline-derived CDR1 and CDR2 are SEHNR and FQNEAQ (reference sequence). The chain's CDR3 is CASSRQGENTEAFF. CDR3 sequence (DNA): TGTGCCAGCAGCCGACAGGGGGAGAACACTGAAGCTTTCTTT.

This clonotype was seen at least ten times. V usage is TRBV7-2 and J usage is TRBJ1-1; D unresolved. The germline V gene encodes CDR1 SGHTA and CDR2 FQGNSA. With 5 bases removed from V and 2 bases from J, the gap between germline ends came to 12 bases. The CDR3 covers 14 residues. The CDR3 spells CASSPQVGNTEAFF. The CDR3 bases are TGTGCCAGCAGCCCCCAGGTGGGAAACACTGAAGCTTTCTTT. The variable domain in full, with the rest retrieved from reference TRBV7-2 and TRBJ1-1, is GAGVSQSPSNKVTEKGKDVELRCDPISGHTALYWYRQSLGQGLEFLIYFQGNSAPDKSGLPSDRFSAERTGGSVSTLTIQRTQQEDSAVYLCASSPQVGNTEAFFGQGTRLTVV.

The sample holds many counts of this clonotype. This chain joins TRBV20-1 and TRBJ1-2; D not certain. Trimming left V 5 bases short and J 8 bases short, with 12 bases between. Germline CDR1 is DFQATT and CDR2 is SNEGSKA (reference sequence). This CDR3 comprises 11 residues. For the CDR3, the DNA is TGCAGTGCTCCCGAAACGACCGGCTACACCTTC. Encoded protein: CSAPETTGYTF.

There are a few counts of this clonotype. The genes are TRBV6-2 or TRBV6-3 and TRBJ2-2, with D possibly being TRBD1 or TRBD2 (5 bases each). This CDR3 spans 15 amino acids. With 6 bases removed from V and 7 bases from J, the gap between germline ends came to 18 bases. The germline CDR1 and CDR2 sequences are MNHEY and SVGEGT. The CDR3 spells CASSQRGVLVGELFF. The CDR3 region has the DNA TGTGCCAGCAGCCAAAGGGGAGTTCTGGTCGGGGAGCTGTTTTTT.

This clonotype was detected a few times. The chain couples TRBV11-2 to TRBJ2-1; D possibly uses TRBD1 or TRBD2 (5 bases each). V gave up 8 bases and J gave up 0 bases, with 20 bases separating them. Germline values: CDR1 SGHAT, CDR2 FQNNGV. This CDR3 region has 17 residues. CDR3 loop: CASRGGGLSSSYNEQFF. The CDR3 nucleotides are TGTGCCAGCCGGGGTGGGGGTCTCTCTAGCTCCTACAATGAGCAGTTCTTC.

The chain employs TRBV9 and TRBJ2-7, with D possibly TRBD1 on 6 matching bases. V shed 4 bases and J shed 6 bases, with 14 bases lying between them. The germline V gene encodes CDR1 SGDLS and CDR2 YYNGEE. The CDR3 spans 13 residues. The DNA for the CDR3 is TGTGCCAGCAGCCAGAGGTCAGGGGTCGAGCAGTACTTC. Translated: CASSQRSGVEQYF. The full variable domain, rest sourced from reference TRBV9 and TRBJ2-7, is DSGVTQTPKHLITATGQRVTLRCSPRSGDLSVYWYQQSLDQGLQFLIQYYNGEERAKGNILERFSAQQFPDLHSELNLSSLELGDSALYFCASSQRSGVEQYFGPGTRLTVT.

This clonotype has ten or more counts. The genes are TRBV27 and TRBJ2-1; D remains ambiguous. CDR3 length equals 15 residues. V lost 5 bases, J lost 1 base, and 12 bases lay in between. CDR1 is MNHEY, CDR2 SMNVEV, per germline (reference sequence). The CDR3 DNA is TGTGCCAGCAGTCCCATTAGTTTATCCTACAATGAGCAGTTCTTC. This gives the protein CASSPISLSYNEQFF.

This clonotype was observed a handful of times. Its ends do not fully match the called genes, so a read error is possible. This sequence joins TRBV24-1 and TRBJ2-1; the D gene is possibly TRBD2 (6 bases). The CDR3 sequence is 14 residues long. Germline V gene data show CDR1 as KGHDR and CDR2 as SFDVKD. The CDR3 loop is CATGDFRGSNEQFF. The CDR3 DNA follows: TGTGCCACCGGTGATTTCCGGGGGTCCAATGAGCAGTTCTTC.

This clonotype was seen only a few times. This chain connects TRBV27 to TRBJ2-1; the D is unclear. The CDR3 spans 15 residues. From germline, CDR1 is MNHEY and CDR2 SMNVEV (reference sequence). Trimming stripped 3 bases from V and 0 bases from J, with 9 bases between. In DNA form, the CDR3 reads TGTGCCAGCAGTTTTTTACTACACTCCTACAATGAGCAGTTCTTC. This gives the protein CASSFLLHSYNEQFF.

This clonotype was counted ten times or more. The chain combines TRBV29-1 with TRBJ1-1, with 8 bases aligning to TRBD1. The CDR3 extends over 14 amino acids. Losses at the gene ends were 3 bases for V and 5 bases for J; bases not matched to a gene: 8. Germline V lookup: CDR1 SQVTM, CDR2 ANQGSEA. The CDR3 loop reads CSVDSRDRGTEAFF. DNA for the CDR3: TGCAGCGTTGATTCTCGAGACAGGGGTACTGAAGCTTTCTTT.